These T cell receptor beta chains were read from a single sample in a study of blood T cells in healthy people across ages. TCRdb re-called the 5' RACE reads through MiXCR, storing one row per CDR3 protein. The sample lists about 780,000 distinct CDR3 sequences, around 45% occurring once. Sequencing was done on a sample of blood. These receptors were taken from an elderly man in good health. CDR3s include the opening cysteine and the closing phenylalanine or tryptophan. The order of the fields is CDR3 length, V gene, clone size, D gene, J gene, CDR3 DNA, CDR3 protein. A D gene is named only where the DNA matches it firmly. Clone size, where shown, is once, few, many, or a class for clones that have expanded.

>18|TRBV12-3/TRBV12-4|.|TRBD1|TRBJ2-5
TGTGCCAGCAGTCCCCCCGGGACAGGGGTAGGAGGAAAAGAGACCCAGTACTTC
CASSPPGTGVGGKETQYF
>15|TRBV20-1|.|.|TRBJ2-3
TGCAGTGCTAGCATACCGGGACAAATCACAGATACGCAGTATTTT
CSASIPGQITDTQYF
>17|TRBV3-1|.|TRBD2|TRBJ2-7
TGTGCCAGCAGCCAAGGGGGAGGGTCGCGGCTAAACTACGAGCAGTACTTC
CASSQGGGSRLNYEQYF
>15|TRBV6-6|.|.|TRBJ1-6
TGTGCCAGCAGTTACTCGACTCCAGGGAATTCACCCCTCCACTTT
CASSYSTPGNSPLHF
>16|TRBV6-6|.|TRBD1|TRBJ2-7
TGTGCCAGCAGTAACCAGGGACAGGGGGCTGGCGACGAGCAGTACTTC
CASSNQGQGAGDEQYF
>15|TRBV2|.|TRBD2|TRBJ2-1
TGTGCCAGCAGGACGGCGGGAGCCTCCTACAATGAGCAGTTCTTC
CASRTAGASYNEQFF
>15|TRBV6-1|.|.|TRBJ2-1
TGTGCCAGCAGCGGCGGGCCGGGAGTTTACAATGAGCAGTTCTTC
CASSGGPGVYNEQFF
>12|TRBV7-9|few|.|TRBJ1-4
TGTGCCAGCAGCTTAGTCAAGGAAAAACTGTTTTTT
CASSLVKEKLFF
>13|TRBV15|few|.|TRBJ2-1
TGTGCCACCAGCAGGGACAGTTACAATGAGCAGTTCTTC
CATSRDSYNEQFF
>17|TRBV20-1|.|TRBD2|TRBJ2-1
TGCAGTGCTAGTTATGGGACTAGCGGGATCCTTGGTAATGAGCAGTTCTTC
CSASYGTSGILGNEQFF
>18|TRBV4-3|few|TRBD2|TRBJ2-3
TGCGCCAGCAGCCAAGGACTAGCGGGGGGATGGGGCACAGATACGCAGTATTTT
CASSQGLAGGWGTDTQYF
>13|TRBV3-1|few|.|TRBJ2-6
TGTGCCAGCAGCCCCGCTGAGGCCAACGTCCTGACTTTC
CASSPAEANVLTF
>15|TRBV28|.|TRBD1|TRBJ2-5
TGTACCAGCAGTAAAGCCGGGACAGGGGAAGAGACCCAGTACTTC
CTSSKAGTGEETQYF
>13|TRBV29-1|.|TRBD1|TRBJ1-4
TGCAGCGTTGAGGGGACAGGGAGGGAAAAACTGTTTTTT
CSVEGTGREKLFF
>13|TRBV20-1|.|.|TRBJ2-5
TGCAGTGCGGAAGATAGTCCCGGGGAGACCCAGTACTTC
CSAEDSPGETQYF
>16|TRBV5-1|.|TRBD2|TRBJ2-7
TGCGCCAGCAGCCCCGGGACTAGCGGGTCCGGGAATGAGCAGTACTTC
CASSPGTSGSGNEQYF
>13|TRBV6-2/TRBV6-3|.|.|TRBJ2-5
TGTGTCAGCGGCCATCCTGTACAAGAGACCCAGTACTTC
CVSGHPVQETQYF
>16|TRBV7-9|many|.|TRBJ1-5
TGTGCCAGCAGCTTAGATGTCCCTCGAGGCAATCAGCCCCAGCATTTT
CASSLDVPRGNQPQHF
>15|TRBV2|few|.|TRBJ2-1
TGTGCCACCGGGGCCTACTCAAGCTCCTACAATGAGCAGTTCTTC
CATGAYSSSYNEQFF
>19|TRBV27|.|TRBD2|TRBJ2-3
TGTGCCAGCAGTTTAACCCCCCGGTTTAGCGGGGGCACCACAGATACGCAGTATTTT
CASSLTPRFSGGTTDTQYF
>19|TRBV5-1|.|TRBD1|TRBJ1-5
TGCGCCAGCAGCTTGGATAATCCCCGGACAGGGAAGGGGAATCAGCCCCAGCATTTT
CASSLDNPRTGKGNQPQHF
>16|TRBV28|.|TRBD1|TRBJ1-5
TGTGCCAGCAGTCTGACAGGGACAGGGACTAATCAGCCCCAGCATTTT
CASSLTGTGTNQPQHF
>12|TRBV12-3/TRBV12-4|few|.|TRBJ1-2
TGTGCCAGCAGTGGGCACCGCTATGGCTACACCTTC
CASSGHRYGYTF
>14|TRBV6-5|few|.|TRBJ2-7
TGTGCCAGCACACCCGGGACCACCTACAATGAGCAGTACTTC
CASTPGTTYNEQYF
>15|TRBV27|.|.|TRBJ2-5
TGTGCCAGCAGTTTAGGGGTCGGACCCCAAGAGACCCAGTACTTC
CASSLGVGPQETQYF
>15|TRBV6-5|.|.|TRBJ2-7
TGTGCCAGCAGCCCGGGAGTCGGGGGCTCGTACGAGCAGTACTTC
CASSPGVGGSYEQYF
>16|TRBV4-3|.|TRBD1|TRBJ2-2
TGCGCCAGCAGCCAAGGGCCGGGACAGAGCACCGGGGAGCTGTTTTTT
CASSQGPGQSTGELFF
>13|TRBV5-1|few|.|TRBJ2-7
TGCGCCAGCAGAACCGCTGGATCCTACGAGCAGTACTTC
CASRTAGSYEQYF
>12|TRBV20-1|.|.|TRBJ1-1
TGCAGTGCTAGACCCTTGGACAGTGAAGCTTTCTTT
CSARPLDSEAFF
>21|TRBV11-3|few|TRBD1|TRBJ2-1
TGTGCCAGCAGCTTGGAGGGGGACAGGGGTTTTATCGGGAGTTCTTACAATGAGCAGTTCTTC
CASSLEGDRGFIGSSYNEQFF